A few counts support the clone carrying this T cell receptor (beta chain). Its antigen remains unidentified. The source of the sample is a study of blood T cells in healthy people across ages. Findings and caveats of the study: It was held that diversity estimates obtained from one million T cells represented underestimates. Naive CD4+ cell counts and diversity both ran higher in long-lived than in aged donors.

Primed by a sample-barcoded 5' primer and a J-beta primer mix, a second PCR proceeded for 7 to 11 cycles. Sequencing recovered at least 2.5 million CDR3-containing paired-end reads from each sample. MiXCR, applied by TCRdb to the 5' RACE reads, yields one record per CDR3 protein. The sample includes a few hundred thousand distinct CDR3 sequences, 27% of them seen just once. V lost 3 bases to trimming and J lost 4 bases, with 6 bases between them. Germline CDR1 reads MRHNA; CDR2 reads SNTAGT. This CDR3 is built from 13 residues. This receptor was identified in a woman in her 70s in good health. Sequencing used blood. This chain uses TRBV6-4 with TRBJ2-2; possible D gene TRBD2, 5 bases. The CDR3 region has the DNA TGTGCCAGCAGTGAGGAGGTCACCGGGGAGCTGTTTTTT. Amino acids: CASSEEVTGELFF.